The 24 T cell receptor beta chains below were found in one sample sequenced in a study of blood T cell repertoires in COVID-19. Profiled with immunoSEQ multiplex PCR; TCRdb holds only in-frame clones, not every one. The sample yields some 100,000 clones, approximately 86% seen once. Material: peripheral blood. These receptors all stem from a woman between 65 and 79 years old with active or convalescent COVID-19.

V and J are TRBV28 and TRBJ1-4; 7 bases fit TRBD1. Germline CDR1 is MDHEN and CDR2 is SYDVKM. This CDR3 is 12 amino acids long. V lost 6 bases to trimming and J lost 13 bases; unmatched junction nucleotides: 8. CDR3 protein: CASSLRQGRLFF. The DNA for the CDR3 is TGTGCCAGCAGCCTCCGACAGGGAAGACTGTTTTTT. Complete variable domain (other parts from reference TRBV28 and TRBJ1-4): DVKVTQSSRYLVKRTGEKVFLECVQDMDHENMFWYRQDPGLGLRLIYFSYDVKMKEKGDIPEGYSVSREKKERFSLILESASTNQTSMYLCASSLRQGRLFFGSGTQLSVL.

A single count supports this clone. The chain couples TRBV7-9 to TRBJ1-5; no clear D. The CDR3 runs to 11 residues. V lost 4 bases and J lost 9, with 7 bases in between. Germline V gene data show CDR1 as SEHNR and CDR2 as FQNEAQ (reference sequence). CDR3 protein: CASSSRGPQHF. The CDR3 DNA sequence: TGTGCCAGCAGCTCGCGGGGGCCCCAGCATTTT.

V and J are TRBV28 and TRBJ1-2; 9 bases are shared with TRBD1. CDR1 is MDHEN and CDR2 is SYDVKM in the germline V gene. There are 18 residues in the CDR3. Trimming removed 2 bases from V and 4 bases from J; junction bases left unmatched: 14. As DNA, the CDR3 is TGTGCCAGCAGTTTAGTTCCCGGGACAGGGACTCCTACCTATGGCTACACCTTC. Its protein product is CASSLVPGTGTPTYGYTF.

V is TRBV4-1 and J is TRBJ2-2; 12 bases are a match to TRBD2. Germline V gene sequence: CDR1 MGHRA, CDR2 YSYEKL. There are 16 residues in the CDR3. J gave up 5 bases and V 4 bases, and 5 bases lay outside the gene matches. The CDR3 loop is CASSRGLAGRTGELFF. CDR3 DNA: TGCGCCAGCAGCCGCGGACTAGCGGGACGTACCGGGGAGCTGTTTTTT.

The chain couples TRBV19 to TRBJ1-1; D is perhaps TRBD1 (6 bases). The germline V gene encodes CDR1 LNHDA and CDR2 SQIVND (reference sequence). This CDR3 region has 15 residues. The germline V and J ends were trimmed by 6 bases and 3 bases, with 17 bases remaining between them. The chain's CDR3 is CASRRAGASYTEAFF. The CDR3 DNA reads TGTGCCAGTAGAAGGGCAGGGGCCTCCTACACTGAAGCTTTCTTT.

The rearrangement joins TRBV19 to TRBJ1-5; 7 positions match TRBD1. Per the germline V gene, CDR1 is LNHDA and CDR2 is SQIVND (reference sequence). CDR3 length equals 15 residues. V shed 3 bases, J shed 9 bases, and the junction held 11 bases outside the gene matches. In nucleotides, the CDR3 is TGTGCCAGTAGTATCGACAGGGAGGTGGGTGGGCCCCAGCATTTT. This translates into CASSIDREVGGPQHF.

The V and J genes are TRBV19 and TRBJ1-1, with D possibly TRBD1 on 6 matching bases. The CDR3 is made up of 14 amino acids. Germline loops: CDR1 LNHDA, CDR2 SQIVND (reference sequence). V was trimmed by 7 bases and J by 1 base, leaving 13 bases between them. The CDR3 nucleotides read TGTGCCAGTAATACAGGGAGGGGGAACACTGAAGCTTTCTTT. Encoded protein: CASNTGRGNTEAFF.

The chain recombines TRBV19 with TRBJ2-2; 9 bases align to TRBD1. The CDR3 is 17 amino acids. Germline assignment: CDR1 LNHDA and CDR2 SQIVND (reference sequence). Trimming removed 5 bases from V and 4 bases from J; junction bases left unmatched: 11. The CDR3 reads CASSGIPGQGATGELFF. The CDR3 DNA is TGTGCCAGTAGTGGAATTCCGGGACAGGGTGCCACCGGGGAGCTGTTTTTT.

The J gene is TRBJ2-3, the V gene TRBV5-8; TRBD1 agrees at 7 bases. CDR1 is SGHTS and CDR2 is YDEGEE in the germline V gene. The CDR3 contains 15 residues. The V segment lost 3 bases and the J segment 4 bases; nucleotides outside the gene matches: 8. CDR3 region: CASSSGQVESDTQYF. The CDR3 DNA sequence: TGTGCCAGCAGCTCCGGACAGGTTGAATCAGATACGCAGTATTTT.

This clone was seen only a few times. V gene TRBV10-3 combines with J gene TRBJ2-5; D is perhaps TRBD1 (5 bases). Germline V lookup: CDR1 ENHRY, CDR2 SYGVKD. The CDR3 sequence is 15 residues long. Trimming took 0 bases from V and 2 from J, leaving 10 bases between them. The CDR3: CAISESMAGQETQYF. In DNA form, the CDR3 reads TGTGCCATCAGTGAGTCGATGGCAGGGCAAGAGACCCAGTACTTC.

The chain uses TRBV5-1 and TRBJ2-1, with 7 positions matching TRBD2. CDR1 is SGHRS and CDR2 is YFSETQ in the germline V gene. V was pared by 0 bases and J by 4 bases, with 7 bases of the junction left unmatched. The CDR3 runs 16 residues. The CDR3 spells CASSLEGGGLYNEQFF. In DNA, the CDR3 is TGCGCCAGCAGCTTGGAGGGCGGGGGATTATACAATGAGCAGTTCTTC.

The chain couples TRBV28 to TRBJ2-3; a weak D match, TRBD2 (6 bases). Trimming removed 9 bases from V and 1 base from J, with 11 bases in between. Germline V lookup: CDR1 MDHEN, CDR2 SYDVKM. The CDR3 is 13 residues long. The CDR3 coding sequence is TGTGCCAGTAAGGGAGGAGGCACAGATACGCAGTATTTT. It encodes CASKGGGTDTQYF.

The rearrangement links TRBV3-1 (or the pseudogene TRBV3-2) to TRBJ1-3; D unclear. Germline V gives CDR1 LGHDT, CDR2 YNNKEL (reference sequence). The CDR3 runs 14 residues. V lost 3 bases, J lost 0 bases, and 6 bases lay in between. The CDR3 bases are TGTGCCAGCAGCCAGGGAGACTCTGGAAACACCATATATTTT. Its translation is CASSQGDSGNTIYF.

The gene calls are TRBV6-5 and TRBJ1-6; no clear D. CDR1 MNHEY and CDR2 SVGAGI come from the germline V gene. The length of the CDR3 is 14 residues. V lost 8 bases and J lost 8, with 16 bases in between. The CDR3 DNA reads as TGTGCCAGCCCGTCAGGTTCAAACCATTCACCCCTCCACTTT. This translates into CASPSGSNHSPLHF.

The V gene is TRBV6-5, the J gene TRBJ1-1, with D unresolved. The CDR3 has 13 amino acids. V lost 5 bases and J lost 2, with 9 bases in between. Germline V gene data show CDR1 as MNHEY and CDR2 as SVGAGI. Written as DNA, the CDR3 is TGTGCCAGCAGTCGGAGGGCCAACACTGAAGCTTTCTTT. It yields the protein CASSRRANTEAFF.

Written as DNA, the CDR3 is TGTGCCAGTAGTACCCTGACAGGTGGTAATGGCTACACCTTC. This codes for CASSTLTGGNGYTF. The chain combines TRBV19 with TRBJ1-2; weak D call: TRBD1 (6 bases). Per germline, CDR1 LNHDA and CDR2 SQIVND (reference sequence). This CDR3 is built from 14 residues. V lost 4 bases to trimming and J lost 6 bases, with 15 bases between them.

The chain joins TRBV6-5 to TRBJ1-1; D gene unclear. V lost 8 bases, J lost 3 bases, and 7 bases lay in between. Germline values: CDR1 MNHEY, CDR2 SVGAGI. The CDR3 extends over 11 amino acids. Here the CDR3 reads CASRGDTEAFF. The CDR3 DNA is TGTGCCAGCCGGGGAGACACTGAAGCTTTCTTT.

V usage is TRBV3-1 (or the pseudogene TRBV3-2) and J usage is TRBJ2-7; 7 bases fit TRBD1. V was pared by 7 bases and J by 4 bases, with 7 bases of the junction left unmatched. The germline V gene encodes CDR1 LGHDT and CDR2 YNNKEL (reference sequence). This CDR3 has 13 residues. CDR3 protein: CASTSKGAYEQYF. The CDR3 nucleotides read TGTGCCAGCACCTCTAAGGGGGCTTACGAGCAGTACTTC.

The chain employs TRBV18 and TRBJ1-1; no firm D call. Germline-derived CDR1 and CDR2 are KGHSH and LQKENI. The germline V and J ends were trimmed by 3 bases and 0 bases, with 17 bases remaining between them. The CDR3 spans 17 residues. The chain's CDR3 is CASSPHGPGVMNTEAFF. The CDR3 nucleotides are TGTGCCAGCTCACCCCACGGCCCCGGAGTTATGAACACTGAAGCTTTCTTT.

The J gene is TRBJ2-1, the V gene TRBV6-7; possible D gene TRBD1, 6 bases. TRBV6-7 is designated an ORF whose function remains uncertain. V gave up 7 bases and J gave up 1 base, with 14 bases separating them. There are 15 residues in the CDR3. The CDR3 spells CASTQGPRSYNEQFF. The CDR3 DNA is TGTGCCAGCACCCAGGGGCCAAGGTCCTACAATGAGCAGTTCTTC.

V usage is TRBV28 and J usage is TRBJ2-3; tentative D call: TRBD2 (6 bases). CDR3 size: 13 residues. Per germline, CDR1 MDHEN and CDR2 SYDVKM. Trimming removed 5 bases at V and 4 bases at J, with 10 bases between. The CDR3 region is CASSPGDSDTQYF. For the CDR3, the DNA is TGTGCCAGCAGTCCTGGGGACTCAGATACGCAGTATTTT.

V usage is TRBV5-1 and J usage is TRBJ2-5; 8 positions match TRBD1. Germline V gene data show CDR1 as SGHRS and CDR2 as YFSETQ. The CDR3 covers 14 residues. V lost 0 bases to trimming and J lost 2 bases; unmatched junction nucleotides: 0. CDR3 in amino acids: CASSLGQGQETQYF. CDR3 DNA sequence: TGCGCCAGCAGCTTGGGACAGGGGCAAGAGACCCAGTACTTC.

This chain uses TRBV4-3 with TRBJ1-6; D call uncertain. Trimming pared 2 bases from V and 11 bases from J, leaving 10 bases between. CDR1 and CDR2 (germline): LGHNA, YSLEER. The CDR3 covers 13 residues. The CDR3 DNA reads as TGCGCCAGCAGCCAACTTTCCGGGGCACCCCTCCACTTT. It codes for CASSQLSGAPLHF.

This clone was seen once. This chain's CDR3 is CASSYPGQGTTEAFF. CDR3 nucleotide sequence: TGTGCCAGCAGTTACCCGGGACAGGGGACCACTGAAGCTTTCTTT. The chain has TRBV6-2 or TRBV6-3 and TRBJ1-1, with 10 bases aligning to TRBD1. The germline CDR1 and CDR2 sequences are MNHEY and SVGEGT. The J segment lost 4 bases and the V segment lost 2 bases, leaving 4 bases of the junction unmatched. CDR3 size: 15 residues.